Shown below are 25 T cell receptor beta chains from a single sample sequenced in a study of technical replicates of blood from a few donors. Here immunoSEQ multiplex PCR was the method, and the copy in TCRdb shows in-frame clones only, minus some. The sample has 75,000 to 95,000 clones; just under 95% are singletons. Sequences were obtained from T cells isolated from PBMCs. Receptors originate from a human donor in good health.

V and J are TRBV30 and TRBJ1-4, with a tentative D call TRBD1 (6 bases). V shed 0 bases and J shed 10 bases, with 21 bases lying between them. Germline V gene lookup returns CDR1 GTSNPN and CDR2 SVGIG (reference sequence). The CDR3 contains 16 residues. The CDR3, as DNA: TGTGCCTGGAGTGTCTCCCGGACAGCCAGGGGTTCAAAACTGTTTTTT. Its protein product is CAWSVSRTARGSKLFF.

This clone was seen only once. The V and J genes are TRBV7-3 and TRBJ2-2, with a weak D call TRBD2 (6 bases). Trimming cost V 5 bases and J 7 bases, with 17 bases left between them. CDR1 SGHTA and CDR2 FQGTGA come from the germline V gene. The CDR3 length is 15 residues. In nucleotides, the CDR3 is TGTGCCAGCAGCCCTGCGGGAACTATGGGCGGGGAGCTGTTTTTT. Translated: CASSPAGTMGGELFF. The full variable domain, in which reference TRBV7-3 and TRBJ2-2 provide the parts outside the CDR3, is GAGVSQTPSNKVTEKGKYVELRCDPISGHTALYWYRQSLGQGPEFLIYFQGTGAADDSGLPNDRFFAVRPEGSVSTLKIQRTERGDSAVYLCASSPAGTMGGELFFGEGSRLTVL.

V is TRBV14 and J is TRBJ1-1, with D maybe TRBD1 (6 bases). V was clipped by 1 base and J by 2 bases, with 11 bases between them. Germline V gives CDR1 SGHDN, CDR2 FVKESK. The CDR3 covers 15 residues. CDR3 amino acids: CASSQVSQGNTEAFF. In nucleotides, the CDR3 is TGTGCCAGCAGCCAAGTATCACAGGGTAACACTGAAGCTTTCTTT.

This rearrangement joins TRBV28 to TRBJ1-2, with 9 bases aligning to TRBD1. V lost 5 bases to trimming and J lost 5 bases; unmatched junction nucleotides: 9. In germline, CDR1 is MDHEN, CDR2 SYDVKM. CDR3 length: 15 residues. The CDR3 loop reads CASSTTGGVSYGYTF. The CDR3 nucleotides read TGTGCCAGCAGTACCACAGGGGGCGTTTCGTATGGCTACACCTTC.

V gene TRBV27 combines with J gene TRBJ2-2; D may be TRBD1 (7 bases). Germline V lookup: CDR1 MNHEY, CDR2 SMNVEV (reference sequence). The CDR3 covers 14 residues. Trimming pared 5 bases from V and 7 bases from J, leaving 14 bases between. In nucleotides, the CDR3 is TGTGCCAGCAGTGCGGACAGGAGGGGCGGGGAGCTGTTTTTT. This gives the protein CASSADRRGGELFF.

CDR3 protein: CASSLGGWELFF. DNA for the CDR3: TGTGCCAGCAGCTTAGGCGGGTGGGAGCTGTTTTTT. The chain couples TRBV11-2 to TRBJ2-2; possible D gene TRBD2, 5 bases. This CDR3 spans 12 amino acids. Germline V gives CDR1 SGHAT, CDR2 FQNNGV. V dropped 1 base and J dropped 9 bases, with 6 bases sitting between them.

The chain employs TRBV18 and TRBJ1-2; D is unclear. Deletions cut 1 base from V and 8 bases from J, with 17 bases between. CDR3 length equals 15 residues. CDR1 is KGHSH, CDR2 LQKENI, per germline. The CDR3 DNA is TGTGCCAGCTCACCACGGGCCAGGTCACGTCGAGGCTACACCTTC. Amino acid sequence: CASSPRARSRRGYTF.

This chain uses TRBV5-8 with TRBJ1-2; 7 bases fit TRBD1. Germline loops: CDR1 SGHTS, CDR2 YDEGEE. The CDR3 extends over 20 amino acids. V trimming: 4 bases; J trimming: 4 bases; junction bases outside the gene matches: 25. CDR3 coding DNA: TGTGCCAGCAGCGGTGAAATCGACAGGGATGAGGGGTGGCTCGGCTATGGCTACACCTTC. Amino acids: CASSGEIDRDEGWLGYGYTF.

CDR3 in amino acids: CASSYYLGTSQQYF. CDR3 DNA: TGTGCCAGCAGCTACTACCTCGGGACTAGTCAGCAGTACTTC. The rearrangement links TRBV2 to TRBJ2-7; 8 bases map to TRBD2. Germline V gene data show CDR1 as SNHLY and CDR2 as FYNNEI. The junction had 12 bases not matched to a gene; V was cut back by 6 bases and J by 8 bases. The CDR3 has 14 residues.

The V and J genes are TRBV7-3 and TRBJ2-5; weak D call: TRBD2 (5 bases). In germline, CDR1 is SGHTA, CDR2 FQGTGA. Trimming left V 3 bases short and J 1 base short, with 12 bases between. The CDR3 sequence is 15 residues long. The CDR3, as DNA: TGTGCCAGCAGCTTTGGGCCGGGGATCCAAGAGACCCAGTACTTC. Its translation is CASSFGPGIQETQYF.

The chain couples TRBV27 to TRBJ2-7; 8 bases agree with TRBD2. CDR1 and CDR2 from the germline V gene are MNHEY and SMNVEV (reference sequence). The CDR3 extends over 14 amino acids. V was pared by 6 bases and J by 4 bases, with 8 bases of the junction left unmatched. The CDR3 sequence: CASRHSGTGYEQYF. In DNA, the CDR3 is TGTGCCAGCAGACATAGCGGGACCGGTTACGAGCAGTACTTC.

This rearrangement joins TRBV9 to TRBJ2-6; D gene ambiguous. The V gene lost 0 bases and the J gene lost 1 base, with 5 bases spanning the gap. Germline CDR1 and CDR2: SGDLS and YYNGEE. This CDR3 spans 15 amino acids. The CDR3 region has the DNA TGTGCCAGCAGCGTAGCAGGTTCTGGGGCCAACGTCCTGACTTTC. This encodes CASSVAGSGANVLTF.

The J gene is TRBJ2-2, the V gene TRBV30, with 7 bases aligning to TRBD1. The trim removed 3 bases at V and 6 bases at J, leaving 16 bases unmatched. The V gene's germline CDR1 is GTSNPN and CDR2 SVGIG (reference sequence). This CDR3 has 17 residues. CDR3: CAWRDRSAMFRAGELFF. The CDR3, as DNA: TGTGCCTGGAGGGACAGGTCAGCTATGTTCCGCGCCGGGGAGCTGTTTTTT.

This clone has more than one count but fewer than ten. The V call is TRBV5-1, the J call TRBJ2-3, with a possible D match to TRBD1 (6 bases). The CDR3 has 14 residues. V lost 4 bases and J 4 bases, leaving 13 bases between the germline ends. Germline V gene data show CDR1 as SGHRS and CDR2 as YFSETQ. This chain's CDR3 is CASSDSTGADTQYF. The CDR3 DNA follows: TGCGCCAGCAGCGACTCGACAGGAGCAGATACGCAGTATTTT.

This clone was detected a few times. The V and J genes are TRBV19 and TRBJ1-5; 9 bases fit TRBD1. V shed 3 bases, J shed 6 bases, and the junction held 12 bases outside the gene matches. This CDR3 contains 17 residues. Germline V gives CDR1 LNHDA, CDR2 SQIVND (reference sequence). This CDR3 is CASSMSTGTGSFQPQHF. CDR3 nucleotides: TGTGCCAGTAGTATGAGTACCGGGACAGGGTCTTTTCAGCCCCAGCATTTT.

This clone has more than one count but fewer than ten. The V gene is TRBV7-9, the J gene TRBJ1-2, with TRBD1 as a possible D gene (5 bases). This CDR3 is built from 16 residues. The V end lost 1 base, the J end lost 7 bases, and 19 bases lay between the germline ends. CDR1 SEHNR and CDR2 FQNEAQ come from the germline V gene (reference sequence). CDR3 region: CASSLEAGLAPRGYTF. Written as DNA, the CDR3 is TGTGCCAGCAGCTTAGAGGCAGGGCTGGCTCCCCGTGGCTACACCTTC.

Details on this clone: An end of the junction does not agree with germline; a read error may underlie this. The chain combines TRBV27 with TRBJ2-7; 8 bases line up with TRBD2. CDR1 and CDR2 (germline): MNHEY, SMNVEV (reference sequence). CDR3 length: 14 residues. The CDR3 nucleotides are TGTGCCAGCAGCCCACAGCGGGAGTCCTTCGAGCAGTACTTC. Its translation: CASSPQRESFEQYF.

J is TRBJ2-1 and V is TRBV15; 7 nucleotides agree with TRBD1. The trim removed 0 bases at V and 8 bases at J, leaving 10 bases unmatched. The CDR3 is 16 residues long. Germline CDR1 is LNHNV and CDR2 is YYDKDF (reference sequence). This CDR3 is CATSRDSPDREHEQFF. As DNA, the CDR3 is TGTGCCACCAGCAGAGACTCTCCCGACAGGGAACATGAGCAGTTCTTC.

Turning to this clone: Additional DNA sequences in this sample encode the identical CDR3. The chain couples TRBV6-5 to TRBJ2-7, with TRBD1 matching over 8 bases. Germline V lookup: CDR1 MNHEY, CDR2 SVGAGI. The length of the CDR3 is 13 residues. J gave up 2 bases and V 5 bases, and 2 bases lay outside the gene matches. The CDR3 reads CASSLQGAYEQYF. Written as DNA, the CDR3 is TGTGCCAGCAGTCTACAGGGGGCCTACGAGCAGTACTTC.

V and J are TRBV20-1 and TRBJ2-1; D is unresolved. CDR1 is DFQATT, CDR2 SNEGSKA, per germline (reference sequence). This CDR3 is 9 amino acids long. The CDR3 protein is CSPGSGQFF. The CDR3 DNA reads TGCAGCCCCGGGTCGGGGCAGTTCTTC.

J is TRBJ1-5 and V is TRBV10-2; a possible D gene is TRBD1 (6 bases). The germline V and J ends were trimmed by 2 bases and 7 bases, with 12 bases remaining between them. CDR3 length: 14 residues. Per the germline V gene, CDR1 is WSHSY and CDR2 is SAAADI. CDR3 sequence: CASSERGGMQPQHF. DNA of the CDR3: TGCGCCAGCAGTGAGAGGGGGGGAATGCAGCCCCAGCATTTT.

The chain combines TRBV2 with TRBJ1-1; 7 nucleotides line up with TRBD1. The CDR3 has 16 residues. Germline CDR1 and CDR2: SNHLY and FYNNEI. Trimming cost V 6 bases and J 6 bases; bases outside gene matches: 16. The CDR3 reads CASRASVGGPPAEAFF. For the CDR3, the DNA is TGTGCCAGCAGGGCCTCTGTAGGGGGCCCTCCGGCTGAAGCTTTCTTT.

The genes are TRBV13 and TRBJ1-2; tentative D call: TRBD1 (5 bases). The V and J ends lost 5 bases and 6 bases respectively, with 16 bases between them. The germline V gene encodes CDR1 PRHDT and CDR2 FYEKMQ (reference sequence). The CDR3 has 14 residues. The CDR3 DNA is TGTGCCAGCAGCGGTCCTCCAGGGAGGGATGGCTACACCTTC. Amino acids: CASSGPPGRDGYTF.

The V and J genes are TRBV7-8 and TRBJ1-5; 11 bases match TRBD1. This CDR3 region has 16 residues. Germline CDR1 reads SGHVS; CDR2 reads FQNEAQ. After removal of 4 bases from V and 6 bases from J, the junction contained 8 bases not matched to a gene. The CDR3 spells CASSSWTGGDAQPQHF. CDR3 DNA sequence: TGTGCCAGCAGCTCCTGGACAGGGGGCGACGCTCAGCCCCAGCATTTT.

The rearrangement links TRBV4-2 to TRBJ1-6, with 9 bases identical to TRBD1. After removal of 2 bases from V and 9 bases from J, the junction contained 8 bases not matched to a gene. Germline V CDR1 and CDR2: LGHNA, YNFKEQ. CDR3 size: 16 residues. The CDR3 loop is CASSQFYPTGGSPLHF. In nucleotides, the CDR3 is TGTGCCAGCAGCCAATTCTACCCGACAGGGGGTTCACCCCTCCACTTT.